This TCR beta chain was profiled in a study of cytomegalovirus exposure and HLA in healthy donors. Notes on this clone: Antigen: not known.

General study points: A later analysis found first-cohort TCR clusters tended to co-occur in the 90 to 150 validation repertoires. TCR beta chains numbering some 160 were designated cytomegalovirus-associated.

TCRdb's copy holds only in-frame clones and misses some; the assay was immunoSEQ multiplex PCR. The profile shows around 100,000 clones, around 85% of them singletons. This sequence originates from a man in his late teens or twenties in good health and CMV-seropositive. The sequencing sample was made of PBMCs.

CDR3 loop: CASSDVAGAAYEQYF. In nucleotides, the CDR3 is TGTGCCAGCAGCGACGTAGCGGGAGCGGCCTACGAGCAGTACTTC. This chain uses TRBV7-9 with TRBJ2-7, with 9 bases fitting TRBD2. This CDR3 is built from 15 residues. With V trimmed by 5 bases and J by 2 bases, 7 bases remained unmatched. CDR1 and CDR2 (germline): SEHNR, FQNEAQ (reference sequence).